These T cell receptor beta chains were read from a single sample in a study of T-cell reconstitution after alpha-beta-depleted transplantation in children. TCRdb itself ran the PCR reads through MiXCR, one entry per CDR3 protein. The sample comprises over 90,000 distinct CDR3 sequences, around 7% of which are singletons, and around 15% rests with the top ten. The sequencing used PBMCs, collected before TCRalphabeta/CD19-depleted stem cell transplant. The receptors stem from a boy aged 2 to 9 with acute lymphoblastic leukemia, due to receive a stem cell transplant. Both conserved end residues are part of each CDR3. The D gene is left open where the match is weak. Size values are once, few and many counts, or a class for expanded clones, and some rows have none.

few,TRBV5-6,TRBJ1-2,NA,CASSFPANYGYTF,TGTGCCAGCAGCTTCCCAGCTAACTATGGCTACACCTTC
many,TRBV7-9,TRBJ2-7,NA,CAISREAGTVAYEQYF,TGTGCCATTTCTCGGGAGGCCGGGACAGTCGCCTACGAGCAGTACTTC
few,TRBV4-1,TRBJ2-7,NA,CASSQSRGDEQYF,TGCGCCAGCAGCCAATCCAGGGGAGACGAGCAGTACTTC
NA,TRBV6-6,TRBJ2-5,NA,CASGVSPETQYF,TGTGCCAGCGGAGTCAGCCCAGAGACCCAGTACTTC
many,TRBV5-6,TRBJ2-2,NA,CASSLYSSRTGELFF,TGTGCCAGCAGCTTGTACTCGTCTAGGACCGGGGAGCTGTTTTTT
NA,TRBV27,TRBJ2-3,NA,CASSSNPGPLRGPDTQYF,TGTGCCAGCAGTTCCAATCCCGGACCCCTACGTGGCCCAGATACGCAGTATTTT
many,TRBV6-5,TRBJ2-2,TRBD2,CASSSTSGGSAGELFF,TGTGCCAGCAGTTCCACCTCGGGGGGTAGTGCCGGGGAGCTGTTTTTT
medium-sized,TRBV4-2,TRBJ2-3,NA,CASSRPAGSGTDTQYF,TGTGCCAGCAGCCGCCCCGCAGGTAGCGGCACAGATACGCAGTATTTT
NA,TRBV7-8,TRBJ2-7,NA,CASSLFMSRYEQYF,TGTGCCAGCAGCTTGTTTATGAGCCGCTACGAGCAGTACTTC
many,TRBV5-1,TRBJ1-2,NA,CASSLGQVYGYTF,TGCGCCAGCAGCTTGGGACAGGTCTATGGCTACACCTTC
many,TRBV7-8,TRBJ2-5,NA,CASRLRRLGGGGETQYF,TGTGCCAGCAGATTAAGGAGGCTGGGGGGGGGCGGAGAGACCCAGTACTTC
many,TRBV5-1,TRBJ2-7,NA,CASSLIGTYEQYF,TGCGCCAGCAGCTTGATTGGGACCTACGAGCAGTACTTC
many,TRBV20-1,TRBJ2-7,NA,CSAARELVRGPEQYF,TGCAGTGCTGCCCGCGAACTAGTCCGGGGCCCCGAGCAGTACTTC
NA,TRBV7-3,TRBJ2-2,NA,CASSPTREPTGELFF,TGTGCCAGCAGCCCAACCAGGGAACCCACCGGGGAGCTGTTTTTT
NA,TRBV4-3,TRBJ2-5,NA,CASSQGPQGLQETQYF,TGCGCCAGCAGCCAAGGGCCACAGGGCCTTCAAGAGACCCAGTACTTC
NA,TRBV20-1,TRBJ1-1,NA,CSAEWVTPMNTEAFF,TGCAGTGCTGAGTGGGTGACACCCATGAACACTGAAGCTTTCTTT
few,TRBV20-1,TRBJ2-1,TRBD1,CSAMTRDRGGNEQFF,TGCAGTGCTATGACTCGAGACAGGGGAGGAAATGAGCAGTTCTTC
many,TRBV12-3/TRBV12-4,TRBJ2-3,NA,CASSPDWNTDTQYF,TGTGCCAGCAGTCCCGACTGGAACACAGATACGCAGTATTTT
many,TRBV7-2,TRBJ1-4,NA,CASSPTGGVNEKLFF,TGTGCCAGCAGCCCGACGGGGGGCGTAAATGAAAAACTGTTTTTT
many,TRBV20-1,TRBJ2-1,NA,CSAASVDNEQFF,TGCAGTGCCGCCTCCGTAGACAATGAGCAGTTCTTC
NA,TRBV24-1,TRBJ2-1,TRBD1,CVSSGPDRALASSYNEQFF,TGTGTCTCCAGTGGACCGGACAGGGCACTAGCCAGCTCCTACAATGAGCAGTTCTTC
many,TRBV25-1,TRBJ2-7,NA,CASSLMGALYF,TGTGCCAGCAGTCTAATGGGGGCTTTGTACTTC
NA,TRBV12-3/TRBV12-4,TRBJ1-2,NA,CASSLSGNYGYTF,TGTGCCAGCAGTTTGTCAGGGAACTATGGCTACACCTTC
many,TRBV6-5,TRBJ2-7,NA,CASSAPSESGEQYF,TGTGCCAGCAGCGCGCCTAGTGAATCTGGCGAGCAGTACTTC
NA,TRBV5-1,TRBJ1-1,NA,CASMEGRNTEAFF,TGCGCCAGCATGGAGGGGAGGAACACTGAAGCTTTCTTT
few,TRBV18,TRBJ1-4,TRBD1,CASSSGTANEKLFF,TGTGCCAGCTCATCCGGGACAGCTAATGAAAAACTGTTTTTT
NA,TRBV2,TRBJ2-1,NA,CASRYQGSEQFF,TGTGCCAGCAGATATCAGGGGTCTGAGCAGTTCTTC
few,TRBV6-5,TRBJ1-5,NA,CASNWGLGNQPQHF,TGTGCCAGCAATTGGGGCTTGGGCAATCAGCCCCAGCATTTT
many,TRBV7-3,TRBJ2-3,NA,CASSFWGTVTDTQYF,TGTGCCAGCAGTTTTTGGGGGACGGTCACAGATACGCAGTATTTT